A single sample gave rise to the 21 T cell receptor beta chains below, sequenced in a study of T-cell reconstitution after alpha-beta-depleted transplantation in children. Preparation of the TCRbeta library used unique molecular identifiers. TCRdb re-derived calls from the PCR reads in MiXCR, one entry per CDR3 protein. The table records tens of thousands of distinct CDR3 sequences, roughly 4.9% of them present only once. The sample consisted of PBMCs, mostly from graft donor cells, taken 180 days after TCRalphabeta/CD19-depleted stem cell transplant. The receptors come from a boy younger than two who had a stem cell transplant for acute myeloid leukemia, so the T cells may come from the graft donor.

In its sample, this clonotype was seen many times. This rearrangement joins TRBV20-1 to TRBJ1-2; TRBD1 might be the D (5 bases). CDR1 is DFQATT and CDR2 is SNEGSKA in the germline V gene (reference sequence). With 1 base removed from V and 5 bases from J, the gap between germline ends came to 23 bases. The CDR3 consists of 17 residues. CDR3 DNA: TGCAGTGCTAGAGCAAAACAGGATTCCCTGCCGTGGTATGGCTACACCTTC. Its protein product is CSARAKQDSLPWYGYTF.

In its sample, this clonotype was seen many times. This rearrangement joins TRBV19 to TRBJ1-6; a weak D match, TRBD1 (5 bases). Germline V gene lookup returns CDR1 LNHDA and CDR2 SQIVND (reference sequence). This CDR3 has 15 residues. Trimming removed 9 bases from V and 6 bases from J, with 18 bases in between. CDR3 region: CASRTGTNGNSPLHF. CDR3 coding DNA: TGTGCCAGCCGAACCGGGACCAACGGTAATTCACCCCTCCACTTT.

This clonotype was recorded many times. The chain couples TRBV18 to TRBJ2-7; tentatively, D is TRBD2 (6 bases). Trimming cost V 0 bases and J 3 bases, with 18 bases left between them. Germline V gene lookup returns CDR1 KGHSH and CDR2 LQKENI. The CDR3 sequence is 17 residues long. The CDR3 loop reads CASSPPGGGAFFYEQYF. In DNA, the CDR3 is TGTGCCAGCTCACCACCGGGAGGAGGGGCTTTCTTCTACGAGCAGTACTTC. Variable domain in full (rest from reference TRBV18 and TRBJ2-7): NAGVMQNPRHLVRRRGQEARLRCSPMKGHSHVYWYRQLPEEGLKFMVYLQKENIIDESGMPKERFSAEFPKEGPSILRIQQVVRGDSAAYFCASSPPGGGAFFYEQYFGPGTRLTVT.

This clonotype was observed at least ten times. The J gene is TRBJ2-7, the V gene TRBV6-5; D is perhaps TRBD1 (5 bases). V was cut by 5 bases and J by 2 bases, with 13 bases left in between. This CDR3 is 14 amino acids long. In germline, CDR1 is MNHEY, CDR2 SVGAGI. The CDR3 DNA follows: TGTGCCAGCAGTCCCTACAGGAGCACCTACGAGCAGTACTTC. It is translated as CASSPYRSTYEQYF.

This clonotype was recorded many times. This chain joins TRBV29-1 and TRBJ1-1, with unresolved D. The V end was cut by 5 bases, the J end by 2 bases, with 21 bases between. Germline V CDR1 and CDR2: SQVTM, ANQGSEA. The CDR3 is made up of 16 amino acids. CDR3 amino acids: CSVLGPSGQRNTEAFF. CDR3 coding DNA: TGCAGCGTTCTAGGCCCCAGCGGGCAAAGAAACACTGAAGCTTTCTTT.

Ten or more counts support this clonotype. The chain has TRBV5-1 and TRBJ2-5; 9 nucleotides line up with TRBD1. Germline V gene data show CDR1 as SGHRS and CDR2 as YFSETQ. The CDR3 sequence is 15 residues long. V lost 1 base to trimming and J lost 5 bases; unmatched junction nucleotides: 6. The CDR3 DNA follows: TGCGCCAGCAGCTTGAAGCGGGACAGGGCGGAGACCCAGTACTTC. Its protein product is CASSLKRDRAETQYF.

This clonotype was seen at least ten times. The V gene is TRBV7-3, the J gene TRBJ2-3; D gene ambiguous. Deletions cut 5 bases from V and 6 bases from J, with 21 bases between. The CDR3 covers 16 residues. Looked up from germline, CDR1 is SGHTA and CDR2 is FQGTGA. The CDR3 DNA reads as TGTGCCAGCAGCGTTTTAGTAGAGTGGGCGCAGGATACGCAGTATTTT. Amino acid sequence: CASSVLVEWAQDTQYF.

This clonotype was recorded at least ten times. The rearrangement joins TRBV23-1 to TRBJ1-1, with no clear D. TRBV23-1 is identified as an open reading frame with a role that is uncertain. This CDR3 contains 15 residues. The V end was cut by 2 bases, the J end by 1 base, with 11 bases between. CDR3 sequence reads: CASSQVPVPNTEAFF. The CDR3 bases are TGCGCCAGCAGTCAAGTACCGGTACCGAACACTGAAGCTTTCTTT.

This clonotype appeared many times. This chain connects TRBV5-1 to TRBJ2-1; D is ambiguous. This CDR3 has 12 amino acids. The V gene lost 1 base and the J gene lost 7 bases, with 6 bases spanning the gap. CDR1 and CDR2 from the germline V gene are SGHRS and YFSETQ. This CDR3 is CASSLLGNEQFF. The CDR3 DNA sequence: TGCGCCAGCAGCTTGTTGGGAAATGAGCAGTTCTTC.

This clonotype was found many times. The chain has TRBV29-1 and TRBJ1-5, with unresolved D. V lost 4 bases to trimming and J lost 7 bases, with 8 bases between them. The CDR3 runs 11 residues. Germline loops: CDR1 SQVTM, CDR2 ANQGSEA. The CDR3 reads CSVGLIQPQHF. CDR3 coding DNA: TGCAGCGTTGGACTGATCCAGCCCCAGCATTTT.

This clonotype showed up just once. The chain joins TRBV4-2 to TRBJ2-7; 12 bases are a match to TRBD2. This CDR3 spans 15 amino acids. V dropped 9 bases and J dropped 4; count of bases not matched to a gene: 10. The V gene's germline CDR1 is LGHNA and CDR2 YNFKEQ. As DNA, the CDR3 is TGTGCCAGGGGCCCCGGGCTAGCGGGGGGGTACGAGCAGTACGTC. Residues: CARGPGLAGGYEQYV.

This clonotype has ten or more counts. The rearrangement joins TRBV20-1 to TRBJ2-1; D is perhaps TRBD2 (5 bases). V was shortened by 0 bases and J by 6 bases, with 18 bases between the two germline ends. The germline V gene has CDR1 DFQATT and CDR2 SNEGSKA (reference sequence). CDR3 length equals 16 residues. DNA of the CDR3: TGCAGTGCTAGAGAGAGCGGTCCCCCTTCCCTCAATGAGCAGTTCTTC. Its protein is CSARESGPPSLNEQFF.

This clonotype was picked up many times. This rearrangement joins TRBV20-1 to TRBJ2-4, with 7 positions matching TRBD1. CDR1 is DFQATT and CDR2 is SNEGSKA in the germline V gene (reference sequence). The CDR3 runs to 14 residues. V lost 5 bases and J lost 0; bases outside the gene matches: 4. The CDR3, as DNA: TGCAGTGCTTGGGACAGCCCAGCCAAAAACATTCAGTACTTC. Amino acid sequence: CSAWDSPAKNIQYF.

In its sample, this clonotype was seen many times. The chain recombines TRBV24-1 with TRBJ2-3; D is possibly TRBD2 (6 bases). The CDR3 is made up of 16 amino acids. The germline V and J ends were trimmed by 5 bases and 1 base, with 15 bases remaining between them. Germline CDR1 and CDR2: KGHDR and SFDVKD. CDR3 sequence: CATSALLGLGTDTQYF. CDR3 DNA sequence: TGTGCCACCAGTGCCCTCCTGGGACTGGGCACAGATACGCAGTATTTT.

This clonotype was detected ten times or more. The CDR3 DNA reads TGTGCCAGCAGTTCTAATCTGGGAGGAGAAGCTTTCTTT. Translation: CASSSNLGGEAFF. The V gene is TRBV12-3 or TRBV12-4, the J gene TRBJ1-1; D remains ambiguous. The CDR3 sequence is 13 residues long. The ends were cut back, 4 bases at V and 8 bases at J, with 14 bases in the middle.

The chain uses TRBV21-1 and TRBJ1-2; TRBD1, the D gene given by the table, was not confirmed from the DNA. TRBV21-1 is a pseudogene segment. This CDR3 has 13 residues. CDR3 region: CASSPGGGDGYTF. CDR3 bases: TGTGCCAGCAGCCCCGGGGGAGGTGATGGCTACACCTTC.

This clonotype was observed a handful of times. The gene calls are TRBV3-1 and TRBJ1-2, with 12 bases lining up with TRBD1. The germline CDR1 and CDR2 sequences are LGHDT and YNNKEL (reference sequence). The ends lost 10 bases at V and 7 bases at J; junction bases unmatched: 19. This CDR3 has 17 amino acids. CDR3 residues: CATCQDLAGTGGSGYTF. The CDR3 DNA reads TGTGCCACCTGCCAAGACCTCGCCGGGACAGGGGGCTCTGGCTACACCTTC.

The sample holds many counts of this clonotype. V is TRBV12-3 or TRBV12-4 and J is TRBJ1-5; 12 bases agree with TRBD1. CDR3 size: 15 residues. V dropped 11 bases and J dropped 8; count of bases not matched to a gene: 13. CDR3 in DNA: TGTGCCTGTTCGGCGGGACAGGGGGCGAGGGAGCCCCAGCATTTT. Residues: CACSAGQGAREPQHF.

This clonotype was seen repeatedly, ten times or more. The J gene is TRBJ2-1, the V gene TRBV7-2; D not certain. Germline V gene data show CDR1 as SGHTA and CDR2 as FQGNSA. V gave up 1 base and J gave up 5 bases, with 12 bases separating them. The CDR3 totals 15 residues. CDR3 sequence (DNA): TGTGCCAGCAGCTTAGGGGCAGTCCGACACAATGAGCAGTTCTTC. It codes for CASSLGAVRHNEQFF.

This clonotype was recorded at least ten times. The rearrangement links TRBV5-1 to TRBJ1-3; 9 bases agree with TRBD1. Germline V gene sequence: CDR1 SGHRS, CDR2 YFSETQ. The V and J ends lost 2 bases and 0 bases, in that order; junction bases with no gene match: 12. The length of the CDR3 is 19 residues. The CDR3 bases are TGCGCCAGCAGCTTAAGCCCGGGACAGGGCCTTCTCTCTGGAAACACCATATATTTT. Translation gives CASSLSPGQGLLSGNTIYF.

This clonotype was detected ten times or more. The chain employs TRBV12-3 or TRBV12-4 and TRBJ2-1; tentative D call: TRBD2 (6 bases). Trimming stripped 4 bases from V and 15 bases from J, with 25 bases between. This CDR3 region has 15 residues. The CDR3 is CASSSPSTLSGVGFF. The CDR3 nucleotides are TGTGCCAGCAGTTCGCCCTCTACACTGTCGGGGGTAGGGTTCTTC.